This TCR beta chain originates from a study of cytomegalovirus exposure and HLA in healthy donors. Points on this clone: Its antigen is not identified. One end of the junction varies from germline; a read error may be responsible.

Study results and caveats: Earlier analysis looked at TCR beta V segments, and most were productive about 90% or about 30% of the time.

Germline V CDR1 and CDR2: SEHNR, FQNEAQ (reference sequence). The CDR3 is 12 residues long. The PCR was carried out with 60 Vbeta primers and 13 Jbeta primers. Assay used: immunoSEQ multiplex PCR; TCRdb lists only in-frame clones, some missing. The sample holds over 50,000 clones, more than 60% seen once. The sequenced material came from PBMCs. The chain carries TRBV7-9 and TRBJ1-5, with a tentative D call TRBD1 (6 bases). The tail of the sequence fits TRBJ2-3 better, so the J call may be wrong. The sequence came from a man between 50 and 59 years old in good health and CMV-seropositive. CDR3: CTSSQGNQPQYF. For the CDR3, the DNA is TGTACCAGCAGCCAGGGGAATCAGCCCCAGTATTTT.